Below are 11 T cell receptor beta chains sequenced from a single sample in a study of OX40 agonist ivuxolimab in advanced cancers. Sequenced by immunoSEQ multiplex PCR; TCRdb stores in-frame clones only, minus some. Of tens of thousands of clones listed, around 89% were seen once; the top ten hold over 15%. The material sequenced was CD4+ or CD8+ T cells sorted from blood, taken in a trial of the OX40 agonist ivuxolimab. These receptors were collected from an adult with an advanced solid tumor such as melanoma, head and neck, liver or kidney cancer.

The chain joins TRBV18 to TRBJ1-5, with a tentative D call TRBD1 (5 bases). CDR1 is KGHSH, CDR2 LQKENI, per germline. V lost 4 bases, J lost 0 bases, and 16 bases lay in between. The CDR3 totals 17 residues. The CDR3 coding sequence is TGTGCCAGCTCACTAGGAGGGGACGGCACTAGCAATCAGCCCCAGCATTTT. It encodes CASSLGGDGTSNQPQHF.

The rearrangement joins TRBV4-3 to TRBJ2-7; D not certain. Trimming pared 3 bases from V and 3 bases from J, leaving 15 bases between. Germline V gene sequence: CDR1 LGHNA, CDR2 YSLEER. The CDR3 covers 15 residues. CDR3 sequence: CASSQFWAQVYEQYF. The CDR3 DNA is TGCGCCAGCAGCCAGTTCTGGGCCCAAGTCTACGAGCAGTACTTC.

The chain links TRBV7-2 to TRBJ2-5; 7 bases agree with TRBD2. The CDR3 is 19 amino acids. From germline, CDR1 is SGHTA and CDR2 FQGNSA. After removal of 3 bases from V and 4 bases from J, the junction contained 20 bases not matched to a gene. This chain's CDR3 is CASSFPAKSGEGAIETQYF. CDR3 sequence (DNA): TGTGCCAGCAGCTTCCCGGCGAAAAGCGGGGAGGGTGCAATAGAGACCCAGTACTTC.

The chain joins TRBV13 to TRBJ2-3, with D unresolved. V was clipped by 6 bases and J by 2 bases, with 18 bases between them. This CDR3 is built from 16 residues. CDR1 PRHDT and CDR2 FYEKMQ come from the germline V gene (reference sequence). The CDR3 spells CASSPPGGRNTDTQYF. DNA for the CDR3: TGTGCCAGCAGTCCCCCCGGCGGACGTAACACAGATACGCAGTATTTT.

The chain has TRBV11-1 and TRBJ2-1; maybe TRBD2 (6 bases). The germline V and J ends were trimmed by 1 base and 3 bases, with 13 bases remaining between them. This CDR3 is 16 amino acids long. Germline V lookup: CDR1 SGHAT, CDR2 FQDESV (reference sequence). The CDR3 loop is CASSLGSAGYYNEQFF. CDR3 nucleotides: TGTGCCAGCAGCTTAGGTTCGGCGGGATACTACAATGAGCAGTTCTTC.

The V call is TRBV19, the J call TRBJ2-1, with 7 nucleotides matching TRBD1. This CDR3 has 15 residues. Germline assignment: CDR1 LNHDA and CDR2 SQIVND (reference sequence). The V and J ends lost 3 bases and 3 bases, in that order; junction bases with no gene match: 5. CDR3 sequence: CASSISGTDYNEQFF. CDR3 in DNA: TGTGCCAGTAGTATTTCCGGGACAGACTACAATGAGCAGTTCTTC.

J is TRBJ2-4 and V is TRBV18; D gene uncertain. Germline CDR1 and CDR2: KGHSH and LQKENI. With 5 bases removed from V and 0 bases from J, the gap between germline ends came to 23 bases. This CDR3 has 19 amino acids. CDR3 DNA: TGTGCCAGCTCAATTACGGTGCCCTCGGTTAGACTAGCCAAAAACATTCAGTACTTC. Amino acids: CASSITVPSVRLAKNIQYF.

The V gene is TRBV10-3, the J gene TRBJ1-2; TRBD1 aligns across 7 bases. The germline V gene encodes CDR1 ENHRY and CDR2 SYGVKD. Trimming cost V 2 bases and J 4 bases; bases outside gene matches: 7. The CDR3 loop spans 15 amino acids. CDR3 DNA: TGTGCCATCAGTGAGAGCTTGCGGGACAGCTATGGCTACACCTTC. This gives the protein CAISESLRDSYGYTF.

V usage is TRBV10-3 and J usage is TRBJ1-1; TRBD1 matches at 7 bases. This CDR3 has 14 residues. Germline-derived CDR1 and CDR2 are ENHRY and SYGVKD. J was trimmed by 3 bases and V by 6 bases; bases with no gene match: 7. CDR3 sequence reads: CAIRGPGQDTEAFF. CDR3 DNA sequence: TGTGCCATCAGAGGGCCCGGACAGGACACTGAAGCTTTCTTT.

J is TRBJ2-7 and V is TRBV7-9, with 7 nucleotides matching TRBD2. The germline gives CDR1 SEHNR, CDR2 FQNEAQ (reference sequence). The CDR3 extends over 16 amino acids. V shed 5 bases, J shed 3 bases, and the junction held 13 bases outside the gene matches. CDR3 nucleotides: TGTGCCAGCAGCGCCCCCGTGGGGGGGACGAACTACGAGCAGTACTTC. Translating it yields CASSAPVGGTNYEQYF.

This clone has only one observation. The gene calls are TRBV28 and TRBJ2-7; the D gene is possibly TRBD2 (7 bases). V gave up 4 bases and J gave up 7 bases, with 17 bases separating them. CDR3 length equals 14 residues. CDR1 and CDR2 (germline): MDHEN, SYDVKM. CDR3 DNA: TGTGCCAGCAGTTCGGGGGCGGGAGTTGGTGAGCAGTACTTC. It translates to CASSSGAGVGEQYF.